The 21 T cell receptor beta chains presented below share a single source sample, sequenced in a study of cytomegalovirus exposure and HLA in healthy donors. The PCR contained 60 Vbeta and 13 Jbeta primers. The assay was immunoSEQ multiplex PCR, and TCRdb's table has in-frame clones only and misses some. The sample contains over 90,000 clones, roughly 70% of which appear only once. Source material: PBMCs. The source is a woman in her fifties or sixties in good health and CMV-seronegative.

The chain links TRBV18 to TRBJ1-1, with D tentatively TRBD1 (5 bases). The CDR3 has 15 residues. The V and J ends lost 3 bases and 1 base respectively, with 12 bases between them. Germline V lookup: CDR1 KGHSH, CDR2 LQKENI. The chain's CDR3 is CASSPLTGGNTEAFF. DNA for the CDR3: TGTGCCAGCTCACCTCTTACCGGGGGGAACACTGAAGCTTTCTTT.

Comments on this clone: A junction boundary mismatches the germline segment, possibly from a read error. This chain links TRBV7-7 with TRBJ1-2; possibly TRBD1 for D (6 bases). Germline V CDR1 and CDR2: SSHAT, FNYEAQ (reference sequence). The CDR3 totals 16 residues. CDR3 DNA sequence: TGTGCTAGCAGCAGACGACGACAGGAACCTTTCTATGGCTACACCTTC. Residues: CASSRRRQEPFYGYTF.

This clone counts as medium-sized. V is TRBV6-6 and J is TRBJ2-7; a possible D gene is TRBD1 (5 bases). The CDR3 is 14 residues long. V was clipped by 0 bases and J by 3 bases, with 9 bases between them. Germline V lookup: CDR1 MNHNY, CDR2 SVGAGI (reference sequence). CDR3 DNA sequence: TGTGCCAGCAGTTACTCGGCAGGGTACTACGAGCAGTACTTC. Translated, it gives CASSYSAGYYEQYF.

The chain has TRBV7-6 and TRBJ2-1, with D possibly TRBD2 on 5 matching bases. The CDR3 has 16 residues. The germline V gene has CDR1 SGHVS and CDR2 FNYEAQ. Trimming pared 0 bases from V and 2 bases from J, leaving 11 bases between. The CDR3 spells CASSLAEASTYNEQFF. The CDR3 bases are TGTGCCAGCAGCTTAGCGGAGGCCAGTACCTACAATGAGCAGTTCTTC. Combining the CDR3 with reference TRBV7-6 and TRBJ2-1 gives the whole variable domain GAGVSQSPRYKVTKRGQDVALRCDPISGHVSLYWYRQALGQGPEFLTYFNYEAQQDKSGLPNDRFSAERPEGSISTLTIQRTEQRDSAMYRCASSLAEASTYNEQFFGPGTRLTVL.

V usage is TRBV4-2 and J usage is TRBJ2-5, with TRBD1 matching over 8 bases. Germline CDR1 reads LGHNA; CDR2 reads YNFKEQ. The V and J ends lost 0 bases and 5 bases, in that order; junction bases with no gene match: 8. The CDR3 is 16 residues long. The CDR3 DNA sequence: TGTGCCAGCAGCCAAGATCTCCAGGGGGCGGTGGAGACCCAGTACTTC. As protein: CASSQDLQGAVETQYF.

The chain employs TRBV5-4 and TRBJ2-5; a weak D match, TRBD1 (5 bases). Between the trimmed V and J ends, which lost 0 bases and 4 bases, there was a span of 13 bases. The germline V gene encodes CDR1 SGHNT and CDR2 YYREEE (reference sequence). CDR3 length equals 15 residues. CDR3 protein: CASSLGTDRGETQYF. The CDR3 DNA sequence: TGTGCCAGCAGCTTGGGGACGGATAGGGGAGAGACCCAGTACTTC.

V gene TRBV19 combines with J gene TRBJ2-1, with 7 bases fitting TRBD2. The J segment lost 1 base and the V segment lost 5 bases, leaving 5 bases of the junction unmatched. Looked up from germline, CDR1 is LNHDA and CDR2 is SQIVND (reference sequence). The CDR3 runs to 15 residues. CDR3 in amino acids: CASSETGGSYNEQFF. In nucleotides, the CDR3 is TGTGCCAGTAGTGAAACGGGAGGATCCTACAATGAGCAGTTCTTC.

V is TRBV7-9 and J is TRBJ2-1; 8 bases line up with TRBD1. With 2 bases clipped from V and 8 bases from J, the junction kept 5 bases outside the gene matches. Germline V lookup: CDR1 SEHNR, CDR2 FQNEAQ (reference sequence). The CDR3 consists of 14 residues. CDR3 protein: CASSLSRGLDEQFF. CDR3 DNA sequence: TGTGCCAGCAGCTTATCCAGGGGGCTGGATGAGCAGTTCTTC.

The chain combines TRBV18 with TRBJ1-2; weak D call: TRBD1 (5 bases). This CDR3 has 13 amino acids. Germline CDR1 and CDR2: KGHSH and LQKENI. The V end was cut by 4 bases, the J end by 6 bases, with 12 bases between. The DNA for the CDR3 is TGTGCCAGCTCACACGGAGGGGCGGATGGCTACACCTTC. Amino acids: CASSHGGADGYTF. The whole variable domain, filled in from reference TRBV18 and TRBJ1-2, reads NAGVMQNPRHLVRRRGQEARLRCSPMKGHSHVYWYRQLPEEGLKFMVYLQKENIIDESGMPKERFSAEFPKEGPSILRIQQVVRGDSAAYFCASSHGGADGYTFGSGTRLTVV.

The chain joins TRBV27 to TRBJ2-7, with 12 positions matching TRBD2. The CDR3 covers 14 residues. CDR1 is MNHEY, CDR2 SMNVEV, per germline (reference sequence). With V trimmed by 3 bases and J by 3 bases, 0 bases remained unmatched. CDR3 region: CASSLTSGSYEQYF. CDR3 nucleotide sequence: TGTGCCAGCAGTTTGACTAGCGGGAGCTACGAGCAGTACTTC.

This clone was seen a handful of times. The V call is TRBV9, the J call TRBJ2-7; 13 bases are a match to TRBD2. Germline V gene lookup returns CDR1 SGDLS and CDR2 YYNGEE. Losses at the gene ends were 3 bases for V and 0 bases for J; bases not matched to a gene: 9. This CDR3 has 18 amino acids. The CDR3 loop reads CASSAGTSGTLTSYEQYF. The CDR3 coding sequence is TGTGCCAGCAGCGCCGGGACTAGCGGGACACTAACCTCCTACGAGCAGTACTTC.

CDR3: CASSYSRLAGGHEQFF. The CDR3 DNA reads as TGTGCCAGCAGCTACAGTCGACTAGCGGGAGGGCATGAGCAGTTCTTC. The chain combines TRBV11-2 with TRBJ2-1; 14 bases are shared with TRBD2. Germline V gene data show CDR1 as SGHAT and CDR2 as FQNNGV. The CDR3 has 16 residues. Germline trimming cut 4 bases from V and 8 bases from J; bases unmatched to any gene: 7.

The chain links TRBV5-1 to TRBJ2-5, with D tentatively TRBD2 (6 bases). In germline, CDR1 is SGHRS, CDR2 YFSETQ. Trimming took 1 base from V and 3 from J, leaving 7 bases between them. CDR3 length equals 13 residues. CDR3 protein: CASSLSGEETQYF. CDR3 in DNA: TGCGCCAGCAGCTTGTCGGGGGAAGAGACCCAGTACTTC.

The sample holds a few counts of this clone. This rearrangement joins TRBV5-4 to TRBJ2-7; 10 nucleotides align to TRBD2. CDR3 length: 15 amino acids. With 4 bases clipped from V and 2 bases from J, the junction kept 6 bases outside the gene matches. Germline CDR1 SGHNT, CDR2 YYREEE (reference sequence). The CDR3 protein is CASSEGLAETYEQYF. The CDR3, as DNA: TGTGCCAGCAGCGAAGGACTAGCGGAGACCTACGAGCAGTACTTC.

This clone was recorded a few times. The gene calls are TRBV14 and TRBJ2-6; D uncertain. The CDR3 is made up of 15 amino acids. The germline gives CDR1 SGHDN, CDR2 FVKESK. The germline V and J ends were trimmed by 1 base and 0 bases, with 4 bases remaining between them. Here the CDR3 reads CASSQGSSGANVLTF. The CDR3 coding sequence is TGTGCCAGCAGCCAAGGGAGCTCTGGGGCCAACGTCCTGACTTTC.

The chain links TRBV6-5 to TRBJ2-7; no clear D gene. Trimming left V 3 bases short and J 1 base short, with 13 bases between. The germline CDR1 and CDR2 sequences are MNHEY and SVGAGI. This CDR3 contains 15 residues. The CDR3 nucleotides are TGTGCCAGCAGTTATTCTGCAGTTGAATCCTACGAGCAGTACTTC. This translates into CASSYSAVESYEQYF.

This chain uses TRBV12-5 with TRBJ2-2; TRBD1 agrees at 9 bases. V was clipped by 1 base and J by 6 bases; unmatched bases: 9. The CDR3 spans 17 residues. Per germline, CDR1 LGHNT and CDR2 FRNRAP. The CDR3 DNA reads TGTGCTAGTGGTTTGGGAATCACAGGGGGCATCGCCGGGGAGCTGTTTTTT. This sequence encodes CASGLGITGGIAGELFF. The full variable domain, rest sourced from reference TRBV12-5 and TRBJ2-2, is DARVTQTPRHKVTEMGQEVTMRCQPILGHNTVFWYRQTMMQGLELLAYFRNRAPLDDSGMPKDRFSAEMPDATLATLKIQPSEPRDSAVYFCASGLGITGGIAGELFFGEGSRLTVL.

This clone was seen a single time. This chain joins TRBV19 and TRBJ2-5; D perhaps matches TRBD2 (6 bases). The CDR3 has 13 amino acids. Between the trimmed V and J ends, which lost 9 bases and 4 bases, there was a span of 15 bases. Germline V lookup: CDR1 LNHDA, CDR2 SQIVND (reference sequence). The CDR3 DNA sequence: TGTGCCAGCCGGGACTCCGGGGGAGAGACCCAGTACTTC. Translated: CASRDSGGETQYF.

This clone showed up just once. The chain employs TRBV5-1 and TRBJ1-2, with TRBD1 matching over 7 bases. Germline CDR1 is SGHRS and CDR2 is YFSETQ. The trim removed 9 bases at V and 6 bases at J, leaving 8 bases unmatched. This CDR3 comprises 12 residues. The CDR3 spells CATRQGEDGYTF. DNA of the CDR3: TGCGCCACACGACAGGGTGAAGATGGCTACACCTTC.

The sample holds one count of this clone. The chain joins TRBV29-1 to TRBJ1-1, with D possibly being TRBD1 (6 bases). From germline, CDR1 is SQVTM and CDR2 ANQGSEA. V lost 6 bases, J lost 1 base, and 12 bases lay in between. This CDR3 has 13 residues. The DNA for the CDR3 is TGCAGCGTCACAGGGAGTTCGAACACTGAAGCTTTCTTT. Protein product: CSVTGSSNTEAFF.

This chain connects TRBV6-5 to TRBJ2-1, with D possibly TRBD2 on 6 matching bases. Deletions cut 0 bases from V and 3 bases from J, with 12 bases between. CDR1 is MNHEY, CDR2 SVGAGI, per germline. CDR3 size: 16 residues. The CDR3 here is CASSYSWDSVYNEQFF. DNA for the CDR3: TGTGCCAGCAGTTACTCATGGGACTCCGTCTACAATGAGCAGTTCTTC.